This is a list of T cell receptor beta chains from one sample in a study of blood T cell repertoires in COVID-19. Libraries were prepared by immunoSEQ multiplex PCR; TCRdb keeps only in-frame clonotypes and omits some of them. The table has a few hundred thousand clones, about 88% seen once. Sequenced: peripheral blood. Source of these receptors: a woman aged 55-70 years with acute or convalescent COVID-19. Each CDR3 is given with its conserved first and last residue. Clone size, where shown, is once, few, many, or a class for clones that have expanded.

V	size	J	CDR3
TRBV19	NA	TRBJ2-3	CASSLAGGLTDTQYF
TRBV12-3/TRBV12-4	once	TRBJ1-1	CASSWWGDEAFF
TRBV4-1	NA	TRBJ1-1	CASSQTGVNTEAFF
TRBV2	NA	TRBJ1-2	CASSEGQGHGYTF
TRBV9	NA	TRBJ2-7	CASSVDSRYEQYF
TRBV7-9	NA	TRBJ1-3	CASTYSGNTIYF
TRBV28	NA	TRBJ2-1	CARVRDRSYNEQFF
TRBV7-2	NA	TRBJ2-7	CASSLEGGPAEQYF
TRBV3-1/TRBV3-2	NA	TRBJ2-3	CASSQSSGRGGDTQYF
TRBV12-3/TRBV12-4	NA	TRBJ1-5	CASSFGGNQPQHF
TRBV9	NA	TRBJ1-3	CASSVERVSGNTIYF
TRBV6-5	NA	TRBJ2-5	CASSMGAGPAAQYF
TRBV4-1	NA	TRBJ2-3	CASSQPDREGDTQYF
TRBV19	NA	TRBJ1-1	CASSTRSANTEAFF
TRBV5-1	few	TRBJ1-3	CASREGFGTGNTIYF
TRBV28	NA	TRBJ2-7	CASRFGMISYEQYF
TRBV7-2	NA	TRBJ1-5	CASSLGGGVNQPQHF
TRBV28	NA	TRBJ1-5	CASSFRGPNQPQHF
TRBV21-1	NA	TRBJ2-1	CASSKLGAGANNEQFF
TRBV5-4	NA	TRBJ2-2	CASRGAGGGELFF
TRBV7-3	NA	TRBJ2-2	CASSYGRENTGELFF
TRBV27	NA	TRBJ1-1	CASSARRVMNTEAFF
TRBV19	NA	TRBJ1-1	CASSIWTSQGRPEAFF
TRBV13	once	TRBJ1-1	CASSLENGRVGF
TRBV29-1	NA	TRBJ1-5	CSVDFGRASILSNQPQHF
TRBV7-8	NA	TRBJ1-2	CASSLAYRRGYTF
TRBV5-1	NA	TRBJ1-2	CASSSGTGDFNYGYTF
TRBV6-5	NA	TRBJ1-1	CAAWTGESFF
TRBV5-1	NA	TRBJ2-2	CASSSSSGGIGELFF
TRBV5-6	once	TRBJ1-5	CASSFARTGGSQPQHF
TRBV6-1	NA	TRBJ1-5	CASSRDTNQPQHF
TRBV10-3	NA	TRBJ2-2	CAIRGLAGGPDTGELFF
TRBV7-3	NA	TRBJ2-2	CASSGGRAGSHGELFF
TRBV9	NA	TRBJ2-1	CASSSQGGRDYNEQFF
TRBV18	few	TRBJ1-2	CASSSERGGYTF
TRBV5-1	few	TRBJ1-2	CASSLVTEKENGYTF
TRBV5-8	NA	TRBJ2-1	CASRIIRATGNEQFF
TRBV6-5	NA	TRBJ1-2	CASSYSKAGLNYGYTF
TRBV5-1	NA	TRBJ2-7	CASADSSWKQYF
TRBV18	NA	TRBJ2-2	CASSRQGNTGELFF
TRBV19	NA	TRBJ1-3	CASTGTGSSGNTIYF
TRBV6-2/TRBV6-3	NA	TRBJ2-1	CASSPDRGPYNEQFF